This T cell receptor (beta chain) was documented in a study of control samples from healthy donors and cancer patients. Clones were read by immunoSEQ multiplex PCR, and TCRdb kept only the in-frame ones, dropping some. The repertoire has about 140,000 clones, approximately 94% of them found once; the top ten carry around 13%. The specimen was blood. The clonotype originates from a man aged 35-49 years in good health.

CDR3 nucleotides: TGCGCCAGCAGCTCTACGACAGGTCTGGAAGGAAAACTGTTTTTT. Its protein is CASSSTTGLEGKLFF. This chain joins TRBV5-1 and TRBJ1-4; TRBD1 is a possible D gene (6 bases). Germline lookup yields CDR1 SGHRS and CDR2 YFSETQ. The CDR3 is 15 amino acids. V was trimmed by 3 bases and J by 10 bases, leaving 19 bases between them.